Below, one TCR beta chain is given with its context. As yet, its antigen is unknown. Different DNA sequences within this sample yield the same CDR3. The sample is drawn from a study of shared clonotypes between healthy human individuals. Overall study: Donors consisted of a couple of women and a few men between 18 and 49. Overall study results and limits: Naive CD4 clonotypes overlapped across a few donors at approximately 5.5%. Rarefaction exposed incomplete sorted-subset sequencing despite large depth.

TCRdb keeps only in-frame clones here, not all; method: immunoSEQ multiplex PCR. In the table there are some 1,900,000 clones, about 95% of which are singletons. Naive-designated CD8 cells lacked CD45RO, were positively enriched for CCR7, and omitted terminally differentiated effector memory CD45RA+ cells. None of the donors, who were healthy HIV-negative adults, had recently had acute infections or vaccinations. Sequencing input: naive CD8+ T cells sorted from blood. The sequence was obtained from a man aged 18-30 years in good health.

CDR3 residues: CASSLSPVQETQYF. CDR3 sequence (DNA): TGTGCCAGCAGTTTATCTCCGGTACAAGAGACCCAGTACTTC. The chain couples TRBV27 to TRBJ2-5; D remains ambiguous. This CDR3 is built from 14 residues. Trimming stripped 0 bases from V and 2 bases from J, with 7 bases between. Germline V lookup: CDR1 MNHEY, CDR2 SMNVEV (reference sequence).